The source of this T cell receptor (beta chain) is a study of blood T cell repertoires in COVID-19. Across the whole study: The United States, Italy and Spain were the sources of the acute and convalescent COVID-19 samples.

CDR3 length: 14 amino acids. Germline V gives CDR1 SGHRS, CDR2 YFSETQ. V lost 1 base and J lost 0, with 7 bases in between. Measured with immunoSEQ multiplex PCR; TCRdb has only the in-frame clones, and not every one. The repertoire holds about 220,000 clones, with around 82% as singletons. The chain has TRBV5-1 and TRBJ1-1, with D unclear. The sample was peripheral blood. The TCR comes from a woman in her fifties or sixties with acute or convalescent COVID-19. CDR3 nucleotides: TGCGCCAGCAGCTTGTCAGAAATGAACACTGAAGCTTTCTTT. Protein: CASSLSEMNTEAFF.